The TCR beta chain described here comes from a study of cytomegalovirus exposure and HLA in healthy donors. Overall study results and limits: In a later analysis, HLA-C alleles had the fewest associated TCRs, DRB1 alleles the most. CMV antigen specificity of three CMV-associated chains was confirmed in vitro. In a later analysis, V- and J-gene trimming of beta chains associated with a DCLRE1C missense variant, replicated independently. It was reportedly the case that the classifier diagnosed cytomegalovirus status with high specificity and sensitivity.

The PCR made use of 60 Vbeta and 13 Jbeta primers. Here immunoSEQ multiplex PCR was the method, and the copy in TCRdb shows in-frame clones only, minus some. The table lists approximately 140,000 clones, around 80% of them singletons. A remark on this clone: The target antigen is unknown.

Per germline, CDR1 MDHEN and CDR2 SYDVKM. This CDR3 has 18 residues. The V end lost 6 bases, the J end lost 10 bases, and 31 bases lay between the germline ends. Material for sequencing was PBMCs. The chain employs TRBV28 and TRBJ2-1, with a weak D call TRBD2 (8 bases). The sequence was obtained from a woman aged 45-60 years in good health and CMV-seropositive. CDR3 sequence reads: CASSYPRRGGLGMREQFF. Here the CDR3 DNA reads TGTGCCAGCAGCTACCCGCGCAGGGGGGGACTAGGAATGCGAGAGCAGTTCTTC.